This TCR beta chain was documented in a study of blood T cell repertoires in COVID-19. The assay was immunoSEQ multiplex PCR, and TCRdb's table has in-frame clones only and misses some. The table shows fewer than 150,000 clones, with roughly 82% occurring only once. This CDR3 has 14 residues. With 4 bases clipped from V and 3 bases from J, the junction kept 5 bases outside the gene matches. Germline loops: CDR1 MNHEY, CDR2 SMNVEV (reference sequence). Sequenced material: peripheral blood. This clonotype originated in a woman in her thirties or forties with acute or convalescent COVID-19. V is TRBV27 and J is TRBJ2-7; 8 bases line up with TRBD2. The CDR3 spells CASSSTGGVYEQYF. CDR3 coding DNA: TGTGCCAGCAGTTCGACGGGGGGGGTCTACGAGCAGTACTTC.